The T cell receptor (beta chain) under discussion was sequenced for a study of T cells expressing NK-cell markers. Study results and caveats: Dominant NKG2C+ clonotype frequencies of about 1.0-8% of CD8+ T cells were measured in about 6 donors.

Note on this clonotype: What it recognizes is unknown.

Each CDR3 protein gets one entry in TCRdb, which reprocessed the 5' RACE reads and gives no DNA. This sample carries some 600,000 distinct CDR3 sequences, with roughly 3.5% going to the ten biggest clones. The CDR3 is made up of 13 amino acids. In germline, CDR1 is LGHDT, CDR2 YNNKEL (reference sequence). This chain connects TRBV3-1 to TRBJ2-1; the D call from TCRdb, TRBD2, cannot be confirmed without DNA. The sample was blood T cells: a sorted CD56 or NKG2C T cell subset, CD4+ or CD8+ T cells, or bulk PBMC T cells (not recorded which). The sequence derives from a man aged 18 to 29 in good health. Here the CDR3 reads CASSQDPAGGQFF.